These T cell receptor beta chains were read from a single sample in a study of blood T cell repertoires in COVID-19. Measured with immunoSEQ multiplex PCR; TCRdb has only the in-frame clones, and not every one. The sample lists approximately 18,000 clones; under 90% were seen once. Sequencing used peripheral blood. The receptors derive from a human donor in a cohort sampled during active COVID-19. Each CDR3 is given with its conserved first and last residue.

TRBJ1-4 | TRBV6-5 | CASQATNEKLFF
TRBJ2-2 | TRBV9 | CASRERGSETGELFF
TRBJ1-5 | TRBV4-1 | CASSQPDRGWPQHF
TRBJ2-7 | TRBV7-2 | CASSLRLGGYEQYF
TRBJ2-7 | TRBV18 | CASSPGQGNEQYF
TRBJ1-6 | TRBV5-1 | CASSLAANSPLHF
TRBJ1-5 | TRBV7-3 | CASSLTGGNQPQHF
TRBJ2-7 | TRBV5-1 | CASSLGGHSYEQYF
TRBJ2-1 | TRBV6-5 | CASWREGLHEQFF
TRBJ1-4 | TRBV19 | CASAFDLSGSNKKLFF